This TCR beta chain was identified in a study of graft-versus-host responses after intestinal transplantation. Study-wide context: Each transplant was multivisceral, liver-intestinal, or isolated intestinal. All recipients got anti-thymocyte globulin induction, then tacrolimus and steroids for about three years.

This clone has only a few counts. From germline, CDR1 is MNHNY and CDR2 SVGAGI (reference sequence). CDR3 length: 15 residues. Deletions cut 0 bases from V and 0 bases from J, with 8 bases between. Irradiated stimulators labeled with violet dye, some 200,000 in number, were plated with some 200,000 CFSE-labeled responders. Measured with immunoSEQ multiplex PCR; TCRdb has only the in-frame clones, and not every one. Among roughly 20,000 clones listed, over 35% were seen once. The study's findings and limits: GvH clones appeared in recipient marrow, some first in ileum or blood.

The gene calls are TRBV6-6 and TRBJ1-1; TRBD1 might be the D (5 bases). The sample consisted of alloreactive CD8+ T cells from a mixed lymphocyte reaction culture, taken before transplantation. Subset denoted: CFSE-low proliferating T cells sorted from roughly six-day pre-transplant mixed lymphocyte reaction (GvH or HvG direction). The origin of this receptor is a human patient who was an organ donor for intestinal transplantation. The CDR3 DNA is TGTGCCAGCAGTTACTCACTGACAGTGAACACTGAAGCTTTCTTT. It encodes CASSYSLTVNTEAFF.